This TCR beta chain originates from a study of T cell changes during pregnancy in multiple sclerosis. The germline V and J ends were trimmed by 1 base and 8 bases, with 21 bases remaining between them. The CDR3 has 17 amino acids. Germline-derived CDR1 and CDR2 are SGHRS and YFSETQ. Repertoires were generated with immunoSEQ multiplex PCR, while TCRdb's copy carries only in-frame clones and drops some. The table shows about 100,000 clones, with 90% to 95% occurring only once. The chain combines TRBV5-1 with TRBJ1-4; TRBD1 might be the D (6 bases). The sample was peripheral blood, taken after pregnancy. This receptor was identified in a female donor with multiple sclerosis, enrolled in a pregnancy study. The CDR3 sequence is CASSLRPVQGIGEKLFF. The CDR3 nucleotides are TGCGCCAGCAGCTTGCGGCCTGTACAGGGTATCGGGGAAAAACTGTTTTTT.